A single sample gave rise to the 18 T cell receptor beta chains below, sequenced in a study of early T cells in non-severe SARS-CoV-2 infection. One entry per CDR3 protein results from TCRdb running MiXCR on the 5' RACE reads. The table has 25,000 to 30,000 distinct CDR3 sequences, less than 6.5% seen once; the top ten hold 2.6%. The material sequenced was whole blood. Receptors originate from an adult who was a healthcare worker with PCR-confirmed SARS-CoV-2 infection or an uninfected control (not recorded which).

This clonotype showed up many times. The rearrangement links TRBV18 to TRBJ1-2; the match to TRBD1 covers 9 bases. The CDR3 has 16 amino acids. Germline lookup yields CDR1 KGHSH and CDR2 LQKENI. V lost 5 bases and J lost 7; bases outside the gene matches: 14. As DNA, the CDR3 is TGTGCCAGCTCAGCAGGGCTACCGGGACAGGGTTTTGGCTACACCTTC. Translation: CASSAGLPGQGFGYTF.

This clonotype was seen many times. This chain connects TRBV7-8 to TRBJ2-3; D is perhaps TRBD1 (6 bases). The V end lost 4 bases, the J end lost 2 bases, and 10 bases lay between the germline ends. The CDR3 consists of 14 residues. Germline CDR1 and CDR2: SGHVS and FQNEAQ. CDR3 coding DNA: TGTGCCAGCAGCTCCCGACAGGCCACAGATACGCAGTATTTT. It translates to CASSSRQATDTQYF.

The V and J genes are TRBV15 and TRBJ2-1; tentatively, D is TRBD2 (5 bases). With 1 base removed from V and 5 bases from J, the gap between germline ends came to 15 bases. CDR1 and CDR2 (germline): LNHNV, YYDKDF (reference sequence). The CDR3 length is 16 residues. The CDR3 sequence is CATSRVVAGDHNEQFF. The DNA for the CDR3 is TGTGCCACCAGCAGAGTGGTAGCCGGGGATCACAATGAGCAGTTCTTC.

This clonotype was seen only a few times. The chain uses TRBV20-1 and TRBJ1-4; D not resolved. CDR3 size: 10 residues. The V and J ends lost 3 bases and 8 bases respectively, with 4 bases between them. Germline V gene sequence: CDR1 DFQATT, CDR2 SNEGSKA (reference sequence). The CDR3 here is CSARREKLFF. In nucleotides, the CDR3 is TGCAGTGCTAGGAGGGAAAAACTGTTTTTT.

This clonotype was counted between two and nine times. The chain couples TRBV14 to TRBJ1-3; D gene uncertain. The CDR3 spans 14 residues. Germline CDR1 reads SGHDN; CDR2 reads FVKESK. V was cut by 5 bases and J by 2 bases, with 10 bases left in between. CDR3 in DNA: TGTGCCAGCAGCGAAAGAAATACTGGAAACACCATATATTTT. Translation: CASSERNTGNTIYF.

The V gene is TRBV13, the J gene TRBJ2-4, with 8 bases aligning to TRBD1. The germline V gene has CDR1 PRHDT and CDR2 FYEKMQ (reference sequence). With 6 bases clipped from V and 5 bases from J, the junction kept 12 bases outside the gene matches. The CDR3 covers 16 residues. The CDR3, as DNA: TGTGCCAGCAGTCTTGCAGGGGGCTTCCTCGAAAACATTCAGTACTTC. As protein: CASSLAGGFLENIQYF.

This clonotype occurred a few times. The chain combines TRBV29-1 with TRBJ1-2; TRBD1 aligns across 8 bases. Germline V CDR1 and CDR2: SQVTM, ANQGSEA. V trimming: 6 bases; J trimming: 8 bases; junction bases outside the gene matches: 5. The CDR3 has 11 residues. The chain's CDR3 is CSVVDRDGYTF. CDR3 nucleotide sequence: TGCAGCGTCGTGGACAGGGACGGCTACACCTTC.

This clonotype came up many times. The rearrangement links TRBV7-2 to TRBJ2-7; 7 nucleotides align to TRBD1. This CDR3 is built from 13 residues. CDR1 is SGHTA, CDR2 FQGNSA, per germline. V lost 5 bases and J lost 10; bases outside the gene matches: 11. CDR3 protein: CASSPHRQGNQYF. The CDR3 nucleotides are TGTGCCAGCAGCCCACACCGACAGGGCAATCAGTACTTC.

The chain links TRBV9 to TRBJ1-5; D is perhaps TRBD1 (5 bases). Trimming took 4 bases from V and 4 from J, leaving 15 bases between them. Germline CDR1 is SGDLS and CDR2 is YYNGEE. The CDR3 is 15 residues long. The CDR3 bases are TGTGCCAGCAGCATAGGGGTAGGGATGAATCAGCCCCAGCATTTT. It translates to CASSIGVGMNQPQHF.

This clonotype was seen at least ten times. The chain employs TRBV5-1 and TRBJ2-4; TRBD2 aligns across 12 bases. Per the germline V gene, CDR1 is SGHRS and CDR2 is YFSETQ. The CDR3 covers 17 residues. V shed 0 bases and J 0 bases; nucleotides not matched to a gene: 1. The CDR3 nucleotides are TGCGCCAGCAGCTTGGGGGGACTAGCGGGAGCCAAAAACATTCAGTACTTC. This encodes CASSLGGLAGAKNIQYF.

This chain joins TRBV11-2 and TRBJ2-2, with 7 bases that match TRBD2. V dropped 1 base and J dropped 0; count of bases not matched to a gene: 5. The CDR3 covers 17 residues. Germline V gives CDR1 SGHAT, CDR2 FQNNGV. The CDR3 loop is CASSLGVGTTNTGELFF. The CDR3 DNA reads TGTGCCAGCAGCTTAGGGGTCGGGACTACGAACACCGGGGAGCTGTTTTTT.

This clonotype came up a few times. The genes are TRBV6-5 and TRBJ2-1; the D is unclear. The germline V gene has CDR1 MNHEY and CDR2 SVGAGI. V dropped 8 bases and J dropped 12 bases, with 14 bases sitting between them. This CDR3 comprises 11 residues. The CDR3 sequence is CASRPRAAQFF. For the CDR3, the DNA is TGTGCCAGCCGGCCCCGTGCTGCGCAGTTCTTC.

This clonotype has at least ten counts. This chain links TRBV30 with TRBJ1-5; 8 nucleotides line up with TRBD1. The CDR3 spans 15 residues. Losses at the gene ends were 3 bases for V and 2 bases for J; bases not matched to a gene: 6. Germline V gene lookup returns CDR1 GTSNPN and CDR2 SVGIG (reference sequence). The CDR3 DNA sequence: TGTGCCTGGAGCCTAGGACAGGGCGGCAATCAGCCCCAGCATTTT. It translates to CAWSLGQGGNQPQHF.

In its sample, this clonotype was seen a few times. This rearrangement joins TRBV5-4 to TRBJ1-2, with TRBD1 as a possible D gene (6 bases). The CDR3 extends over 15 amino acids. Germline V gene lookup returns CDR1 SGHNT and CDR2 YYREEE (reference sequence). Trimming shortened V by 0 bases and J by 1 base, and 10 bases separated the two germline ends. In DNA form, the CDR3 reads TGTGCCAGCAGCTTGGAAACAGGGTTTAACTATGGCTACACCTTC. Encoded protein: CASSLETGFNYGYTF.

This clonotype was observed a few times. This chain joins TRBV10-3 and TRBJ2-6; 8 nucleotides line up with TRBD1. This CDR3 contains 19 residues. V dropped 6 bases and J dropped 0; count of bases not matched to a gene: 13. CDR1 ENHRY and CDR2 SYGVKD come from the germline V gene. CDR3 bases: TGTGCCATCAGCCCTCACAGAGCAGGGACAGGCTCTGGGGCCAACGTCCTGACTTTC. This encodes CAISPHRAGTGSGANVLTF.

This clonotype was seen ten or more times. The chain employs TRBV29-1 and TRBJ1-1, with D unresolved. Trimming pared 6 bases from V and 1 base from J, leaving 12 bases between. The CDR3 contains 13 residues. Looked up from germline, CDR1 is SQVTM and CDR2 is ANQGSEA. CDR3 DNA: TGCAGCGTCGCCAAAAGGGCGAACACTGAAGCTTTCTTT. It codes for CSVAKRANTEAFF.

This clonotype was seen repeatedly, ten times or more. The rearrangement joins TRBV14 to TRBJ2-2; D not certain. The V gene's germline CDR1 is SGHDN and CDR2 FVKESK. The CDR3 runs 13 residues. Trimming pared 1 base from V and 7 bases from J, leaving 7 bases between. DNA for the CDR3: TGTGCCAGCAGCCAAGTCGAAGGCGGGGAGCTGTTTTTT. It specifies CASSQVEGGELFF.

This clonotype has ten or more counts. The rearrangement joins TRBV2 to TRBJ1-4; 7 bases map to TRBD1. This CDR3 region has 15 residues. V lost 6 bases to trimming and J lost 0 bases; unmatched junction nucleotides: 4. Germline V gives CDR1 SNHLY, CDR2 FYNNEI. The CDR3 region is CASRPGQTTNEKLFF. For the CDR3, the DNA is TGTGCCAGCAGACCGGGACAGACAACTAATGAAAAACTGTTTTTT.